What follows is one TCR beta chain and its context. Its antigen is as yet unknown. As for treatment: oral pan-JAK inhibitor, 5-10 mg twice daily. Individuals with alopecia areata gave both lesional scalp punch biopsies and peripheral blood for collection. Germline V lookup: CDR1 GTSNPN, CDR2 SVGIG (reference sequence). V lost 4 bases and J lost 4, with 13 bases in between. This CDR3 is built from 13 residues. The data stem from a study of CD8+ T cells in alopecia areata. The wider study: Scoring of treated patients' severity used the percentage of affected scalp area.

Regarding the study as a whole: In scalp samples, resident alphabeta T cells of normal skin are also sequenced.

RNA was isolated and reverse transcribed to cDNA, the sequencing template. Clones were sequenced by immunoSEQ multiplex PCR, and TCRdb holds only the in-frame ones, with some missing. The sample yields fewer than 250,000 clones, 55% to 70% seen once. The material was CD4+ T cells sorted from blood, obtained at week 4, from a patient treated with tofacitinib. This TCR was recovered from a human donor with alopecia areata. The rearrangement uses TRBV30 and TRBJ2-5; tentatively, D is TRBD2 (6 bases). CDR3 protein: CAWITKEGETQYF. The DNA for the CDR3 is TGTGCCTGGATAACGAAGGAGGGAGAGACCCAGTACTTC.